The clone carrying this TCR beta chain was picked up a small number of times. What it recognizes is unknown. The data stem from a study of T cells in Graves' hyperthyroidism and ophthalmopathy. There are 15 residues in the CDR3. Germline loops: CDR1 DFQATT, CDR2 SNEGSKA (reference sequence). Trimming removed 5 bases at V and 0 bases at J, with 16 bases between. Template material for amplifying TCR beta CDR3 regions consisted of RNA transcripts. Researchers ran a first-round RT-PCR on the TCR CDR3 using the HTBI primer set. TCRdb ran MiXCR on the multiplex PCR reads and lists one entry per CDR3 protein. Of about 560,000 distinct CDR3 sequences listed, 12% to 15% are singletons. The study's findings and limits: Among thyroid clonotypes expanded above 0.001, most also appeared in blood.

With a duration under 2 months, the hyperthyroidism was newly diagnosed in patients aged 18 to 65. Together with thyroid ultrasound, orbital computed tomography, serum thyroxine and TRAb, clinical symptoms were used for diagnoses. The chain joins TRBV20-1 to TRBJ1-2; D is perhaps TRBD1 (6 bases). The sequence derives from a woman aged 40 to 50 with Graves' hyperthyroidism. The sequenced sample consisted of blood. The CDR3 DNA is TGCAGTGCTCCAAAGCCCCGGACAGCTAACTATGGCTACACCTTC. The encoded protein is CSAPKPRTANYGYTF.